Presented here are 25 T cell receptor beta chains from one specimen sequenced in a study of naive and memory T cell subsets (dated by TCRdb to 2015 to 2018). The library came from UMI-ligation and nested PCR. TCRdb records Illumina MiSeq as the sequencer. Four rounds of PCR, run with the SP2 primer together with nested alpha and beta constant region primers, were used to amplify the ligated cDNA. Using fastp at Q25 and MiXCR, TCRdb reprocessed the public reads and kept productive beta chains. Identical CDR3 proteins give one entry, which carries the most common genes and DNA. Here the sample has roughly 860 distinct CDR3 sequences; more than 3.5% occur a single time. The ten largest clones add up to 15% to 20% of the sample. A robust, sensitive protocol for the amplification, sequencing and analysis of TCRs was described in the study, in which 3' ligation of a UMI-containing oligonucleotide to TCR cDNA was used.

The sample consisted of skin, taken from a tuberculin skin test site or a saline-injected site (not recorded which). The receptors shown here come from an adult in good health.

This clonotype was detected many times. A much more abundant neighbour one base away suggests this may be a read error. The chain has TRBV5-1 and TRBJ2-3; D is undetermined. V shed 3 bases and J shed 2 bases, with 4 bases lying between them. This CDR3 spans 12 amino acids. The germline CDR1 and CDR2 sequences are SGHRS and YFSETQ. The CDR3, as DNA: TGCGCCAGCAGCTGGGACACAGATACGCAGTATTTT. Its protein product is CASSWDTDTQYF.

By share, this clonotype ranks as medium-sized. CDR3 sequence (DNA): TGTGCCAGCAGTTTAGGCGCCCCCGGTGCCACTGAAGCTTTCTTT. Its protein is CASSLGAPGATEAFF. The gene calls are TRBV27 and TRBJ1-1; no definite D call. The V gene lost 2 bases and the J gene lost 4 bases, with 14 bases spanning the gap. CDR1 is MNHEY, CDR2 SMNVEV, per germline (reference sequence). The CDR3 extends over 15 amino acids.

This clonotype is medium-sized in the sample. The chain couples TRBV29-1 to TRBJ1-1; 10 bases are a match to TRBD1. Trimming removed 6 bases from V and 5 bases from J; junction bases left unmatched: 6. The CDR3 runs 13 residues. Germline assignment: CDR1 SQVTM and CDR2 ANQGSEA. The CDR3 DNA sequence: TGCAGCGTCGCCGAGGACAGGGGGACTGAAGCTTTCTTT. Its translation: CSVAEDRGTEAFF.

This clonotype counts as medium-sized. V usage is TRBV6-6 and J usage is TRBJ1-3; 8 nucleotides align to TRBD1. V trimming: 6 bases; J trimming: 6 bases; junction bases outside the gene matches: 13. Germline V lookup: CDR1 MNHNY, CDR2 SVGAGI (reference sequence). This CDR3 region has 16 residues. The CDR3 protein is CASRPRGQQAENTIYF. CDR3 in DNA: TGTGCCAGCAGGCCCAGGGGGCAACAGGCAGAAAACACCATATATTTT.

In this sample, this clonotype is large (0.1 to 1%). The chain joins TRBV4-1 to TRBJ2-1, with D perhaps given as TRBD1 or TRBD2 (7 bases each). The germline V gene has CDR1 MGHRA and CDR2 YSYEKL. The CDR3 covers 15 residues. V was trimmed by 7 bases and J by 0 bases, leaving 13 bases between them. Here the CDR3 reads CASTQGGLSYNEQFF. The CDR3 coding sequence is TGCGCCAGCACCCAGGGGGGGCTCTCCTACAATGAGCAGTTCTTC.

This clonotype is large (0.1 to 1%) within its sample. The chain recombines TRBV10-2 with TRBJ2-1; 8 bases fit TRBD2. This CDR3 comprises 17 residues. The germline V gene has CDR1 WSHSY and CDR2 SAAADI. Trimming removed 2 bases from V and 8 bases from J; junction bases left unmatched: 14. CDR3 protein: CASSEIMAGGRGDEQFF. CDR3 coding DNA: TGCGCCAGCAGTGAGATTATGGCGGGAGGTCGGGGCGATGAGCAGTTCTTC.

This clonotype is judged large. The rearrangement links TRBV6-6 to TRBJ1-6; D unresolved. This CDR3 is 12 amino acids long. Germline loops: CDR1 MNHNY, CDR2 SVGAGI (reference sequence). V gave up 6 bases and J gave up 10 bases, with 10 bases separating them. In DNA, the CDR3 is TGTGCCAGCAGCCCCGGTGGCTCACCCCTCCACTTT. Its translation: CASSPGGSPLHF.

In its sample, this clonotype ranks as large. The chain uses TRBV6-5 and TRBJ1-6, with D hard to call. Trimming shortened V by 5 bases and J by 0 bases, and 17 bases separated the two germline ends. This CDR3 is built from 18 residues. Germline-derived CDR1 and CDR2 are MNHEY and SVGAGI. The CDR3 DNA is TGTGCCAGCAGTACTCAAAAGCTCGGGAGCTCCTATAATTCACCCCTCCACTTT. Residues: CASSTQKLGSSYNSPLHF.

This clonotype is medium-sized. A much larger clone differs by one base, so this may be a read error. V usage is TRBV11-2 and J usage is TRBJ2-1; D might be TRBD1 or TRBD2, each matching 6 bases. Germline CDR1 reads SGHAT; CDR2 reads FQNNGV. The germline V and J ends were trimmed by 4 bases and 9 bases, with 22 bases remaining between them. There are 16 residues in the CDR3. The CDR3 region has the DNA TGTGCCAGCAGCTCGCCGGGGGCTCGTCAAGACAGTGAGCAGTTCTTC. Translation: CASSSPGARQDSEQFF.

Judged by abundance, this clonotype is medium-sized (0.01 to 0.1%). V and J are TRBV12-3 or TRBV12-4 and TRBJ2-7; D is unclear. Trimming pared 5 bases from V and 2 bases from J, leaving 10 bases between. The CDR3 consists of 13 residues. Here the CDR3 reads CASSPGPAYEQYF. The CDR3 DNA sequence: TGTGCCAGCAGTCCCGGACCCGCCTACGAGCAGTACTTC.

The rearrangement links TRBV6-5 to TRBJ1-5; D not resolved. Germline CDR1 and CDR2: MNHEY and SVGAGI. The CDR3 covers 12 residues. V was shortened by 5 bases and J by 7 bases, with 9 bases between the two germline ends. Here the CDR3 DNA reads TGTGCCAGCAGTCCACCCGGACAGCCCCAGCATTTT. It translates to CASSPPGQPQHF.

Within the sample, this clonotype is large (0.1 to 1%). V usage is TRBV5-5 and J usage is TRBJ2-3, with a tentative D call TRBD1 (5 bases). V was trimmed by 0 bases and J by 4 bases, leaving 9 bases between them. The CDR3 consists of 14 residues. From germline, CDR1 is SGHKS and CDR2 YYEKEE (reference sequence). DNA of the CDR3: TGTGCCAGCAGCTTGGCCAGGGTCGCAGATACGCAGTATTTT. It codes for CASSLARVADTQYF.

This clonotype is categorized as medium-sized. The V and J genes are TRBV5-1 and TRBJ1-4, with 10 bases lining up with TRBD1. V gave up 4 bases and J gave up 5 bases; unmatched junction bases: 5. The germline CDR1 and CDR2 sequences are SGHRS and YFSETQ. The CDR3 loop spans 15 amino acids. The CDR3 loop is CASSRQGALNEKLFF. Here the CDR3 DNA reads TGCGCCAGCAGCAGACAGGGGGCCCTAAATGAAAAACTGTTTTTT.

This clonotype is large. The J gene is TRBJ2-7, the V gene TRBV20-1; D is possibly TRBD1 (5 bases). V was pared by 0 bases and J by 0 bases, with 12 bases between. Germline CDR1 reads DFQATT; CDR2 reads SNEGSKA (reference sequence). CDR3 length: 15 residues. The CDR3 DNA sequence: TGCAGTGCTAGAGATGTGGACAACCTCTCCTACGAGCAGTACTTC. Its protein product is CSARDVDNLSYEQYF.

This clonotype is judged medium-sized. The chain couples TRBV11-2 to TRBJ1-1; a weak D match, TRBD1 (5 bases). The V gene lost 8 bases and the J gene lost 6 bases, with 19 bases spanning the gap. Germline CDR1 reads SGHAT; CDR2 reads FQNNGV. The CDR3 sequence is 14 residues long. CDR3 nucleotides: TGTGCCAGCCGTATAGGACATATTCTGTCTGAAGCTTTCTTT. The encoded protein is CASRIGHILSEAFF. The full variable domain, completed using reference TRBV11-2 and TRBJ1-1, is EAGVAQSPRYKIIEKRQSVAFWCNPISGHATLYWYQQILGQGPKLLIQFQNNGVVDDSQLPKDRFSAERLKGVDSTLKIQPAKLEDSAVYLCASRIGHILSEAFFGQGTRLTVV.

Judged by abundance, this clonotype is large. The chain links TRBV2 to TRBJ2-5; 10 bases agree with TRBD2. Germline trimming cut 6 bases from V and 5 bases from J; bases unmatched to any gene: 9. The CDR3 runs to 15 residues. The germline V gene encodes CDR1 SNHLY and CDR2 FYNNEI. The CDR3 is CASRRSGGAEETQYF. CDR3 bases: TGTGCCAGCAGGAGAAGCGGGGGGGCCGAGGAGACCCAGTACTTC.

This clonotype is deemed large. The CDR3, as DNA: TGTGCCAGCAGGTTGCCGGGACTAGCAATTGGGGAGCTGTTTTTT. Protein: CASRLPGLAIGELFF. J is TRBJ2-2 and V is TRBV6-1, with 9 positions matching TRBD2. Germline CDR1 is MNHNS and CDR2 is SASEGT. The CDR3 contains 15 residues. V lost 6 bases, J lost 8 bases, and 10 bases stayed unmatched.

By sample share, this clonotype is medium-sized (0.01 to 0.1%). CDR3 DNA sequence: TGTGCCAGCAGCGCCGGGACAGGGGCAGAGACCCAGTACTTC. It encodes CASSAGTGAETQYF. The chain is built from TRBV6-6 and TRBJ2-5; 10 bases match TRBD1. This CDR3 region has 14 residues. With 6 bases clipped from V and 4 bases from J, the junction kept 5 bases outside the gene matches. Germline CDR1 MNHNY, CDR2 SVGAGI (reference sequence).

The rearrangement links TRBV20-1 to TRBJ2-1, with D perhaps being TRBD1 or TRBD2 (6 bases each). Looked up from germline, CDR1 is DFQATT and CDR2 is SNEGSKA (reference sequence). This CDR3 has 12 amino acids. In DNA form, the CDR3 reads TGCAGCCCCGGGGGCGCGCTCAGGGAGCAGTTCTTC. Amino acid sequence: CSPGGALREQFF.

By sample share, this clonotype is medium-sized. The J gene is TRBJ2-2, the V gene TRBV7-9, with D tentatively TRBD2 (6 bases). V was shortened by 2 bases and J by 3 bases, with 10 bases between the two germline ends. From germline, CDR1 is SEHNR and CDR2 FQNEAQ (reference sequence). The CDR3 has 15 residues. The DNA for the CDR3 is TGTGCCAGCAGCTTACCAGGAGGGGACACCGGGGAGCTGTTTTTT. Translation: CASSLPGGDTGELFF.

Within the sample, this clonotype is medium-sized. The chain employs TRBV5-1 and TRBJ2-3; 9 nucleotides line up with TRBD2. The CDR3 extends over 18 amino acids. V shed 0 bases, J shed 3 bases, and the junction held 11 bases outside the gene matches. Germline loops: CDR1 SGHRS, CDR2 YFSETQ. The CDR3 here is CASSLGLAGFRRTDTQYF. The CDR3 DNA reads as TGCGCCAGCAGCTTGGGCCTAGCGGGATTCAGGAGGACAGATACGCAGTATTTT.

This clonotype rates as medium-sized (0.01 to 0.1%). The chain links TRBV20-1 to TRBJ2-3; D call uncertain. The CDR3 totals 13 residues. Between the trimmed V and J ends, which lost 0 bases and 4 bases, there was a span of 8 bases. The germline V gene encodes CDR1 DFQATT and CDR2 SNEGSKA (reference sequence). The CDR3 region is CSARDSRSDTQYF. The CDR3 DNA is TGCAGTGCTAGAGATTCTAGGTCAGATACGCAGTATTTT.

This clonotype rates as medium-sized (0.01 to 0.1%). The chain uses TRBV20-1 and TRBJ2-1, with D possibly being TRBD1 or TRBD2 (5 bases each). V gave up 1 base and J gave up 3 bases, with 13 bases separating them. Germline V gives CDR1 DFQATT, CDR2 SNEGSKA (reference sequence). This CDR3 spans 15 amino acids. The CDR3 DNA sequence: TGCAGTGCTAGAGGAGGGTGGGGGTTCTACAATGAGCAGTTCTTC. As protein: CSARGGWGFYNEQFF.

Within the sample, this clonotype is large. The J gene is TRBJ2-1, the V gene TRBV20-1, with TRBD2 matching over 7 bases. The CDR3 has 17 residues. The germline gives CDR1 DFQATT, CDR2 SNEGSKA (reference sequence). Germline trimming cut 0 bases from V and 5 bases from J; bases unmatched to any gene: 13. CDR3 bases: TGCAGTGCTAGAGACTCCAAGACGGGGGGAAGGAACAATGAGCAGTTCTTC. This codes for CSARDSKTGGRNNEQFF.

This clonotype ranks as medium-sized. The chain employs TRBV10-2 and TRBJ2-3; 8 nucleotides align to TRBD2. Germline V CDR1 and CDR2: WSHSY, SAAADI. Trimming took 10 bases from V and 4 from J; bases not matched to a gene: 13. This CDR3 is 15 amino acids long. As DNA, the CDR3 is TGCGCCACCTCCGCGGTAGCGGGAAGGGCAGATACGCAGTATTTT. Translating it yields CATSAVAGRADTQYF.